This T cell receptor beta chain was identified during a study of brain T cells in children with intractable seizures. Findings of the study overall: HCMV serostatus was not known, and viral specificity came from CDR3 similarity only. Clones missing pre-surgery may reflect undersampling of that blood sample.

As to time point: blood from clinic visit 5 months post-surgery; TSC patient then seizure free. Surgery cases with the highest brain T cell transcript signatures were chosen for sequencing. Before surgery, patients took at least one anti-epileptic drug. As concerns this clone: Antigen: not known.

Here immunoSEQ multiplex PCR was the method, and the copy in TCRdb shows in-frame clones only, minus some. The sample shows 340,000 or so clones, nearly 95% of them seen only once. This TCR was sampled from a boy in the first two years of life with tuberous sclerosis and intractable seizures. The sequencing here drew on peripheral blood, taken 4 to 5 months after surgery.

The CDR3 sequence: CASHIARTGGLGQPQHF. CDR3 DNA sequence: TGTGCCAGCCATATCGCCAGGACAGGGGGGCTCGGTCAGCCCCAGCATTTT. The chain links TRBV19 to TRBJ1-5; TRBD1 matches 10 bases. Per germline, CDR1 LNHDA and CDR2 SQIVND (reference sequence). V lost 9 bases, J lost 6 bases, and 17 bases stayed unmatched. The CDR3 has 17 amino acids. Using reference TRBV19 and TRBJ1-5 for the parts outside the CDR3, the full variable domain is DGGITQSPKYLFRKEGQNVTLSCEQNLNHDAMYWYRQDPGQGLRLIYYSQIVNDFQKGDIAEGYSVSREKKESFPLTVTSAQKNPTAFYLCASHIARTGGLGQPQHFGDGTRLSIL.